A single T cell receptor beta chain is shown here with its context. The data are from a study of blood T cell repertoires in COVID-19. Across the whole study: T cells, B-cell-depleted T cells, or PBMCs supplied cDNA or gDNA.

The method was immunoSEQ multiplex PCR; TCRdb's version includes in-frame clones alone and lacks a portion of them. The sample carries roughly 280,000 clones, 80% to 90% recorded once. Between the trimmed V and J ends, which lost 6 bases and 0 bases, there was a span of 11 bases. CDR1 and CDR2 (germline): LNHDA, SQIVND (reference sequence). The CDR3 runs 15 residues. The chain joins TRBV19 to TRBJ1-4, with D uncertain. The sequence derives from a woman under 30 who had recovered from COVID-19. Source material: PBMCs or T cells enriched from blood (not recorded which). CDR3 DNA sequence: TGTGCCAGTAGAGCCGAGGGAGCAACTAATGAAAAACTGTTTTTT. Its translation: CASRAEGATNEKLFF.